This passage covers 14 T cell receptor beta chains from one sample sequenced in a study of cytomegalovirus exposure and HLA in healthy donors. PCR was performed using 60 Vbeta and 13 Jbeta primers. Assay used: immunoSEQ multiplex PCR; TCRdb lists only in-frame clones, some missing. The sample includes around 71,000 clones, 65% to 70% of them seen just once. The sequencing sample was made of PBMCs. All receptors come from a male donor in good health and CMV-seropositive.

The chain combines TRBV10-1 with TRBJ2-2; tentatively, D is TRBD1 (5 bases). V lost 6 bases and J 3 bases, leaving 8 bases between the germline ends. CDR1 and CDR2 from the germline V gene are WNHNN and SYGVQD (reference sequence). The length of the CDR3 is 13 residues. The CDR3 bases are TGCGCCAGCAGCCCAGGGTACACCGGGGAGCTGTTTTTT. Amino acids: CASSPGYTGELFF.

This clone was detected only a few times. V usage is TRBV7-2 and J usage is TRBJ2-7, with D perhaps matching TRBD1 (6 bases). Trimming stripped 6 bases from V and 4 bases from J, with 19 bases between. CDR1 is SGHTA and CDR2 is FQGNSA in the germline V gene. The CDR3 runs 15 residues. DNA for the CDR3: TGTGCCAGCAGTCCGACCAGGACAGCGTCTTACGAGCAGTACTTC. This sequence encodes CASSPTRTASYEQYF. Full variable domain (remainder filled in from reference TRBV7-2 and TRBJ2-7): GAGVSQSPSNKVTEKGKDVELRCDPISGHTALYWYRQSLGQGLEFLIYFQGNSAPDKSGLPSDRFSAERTGGSVSTLTIQRTQQEDSAVYLCASSPTRTASYEQYFGPGTRLTVT.

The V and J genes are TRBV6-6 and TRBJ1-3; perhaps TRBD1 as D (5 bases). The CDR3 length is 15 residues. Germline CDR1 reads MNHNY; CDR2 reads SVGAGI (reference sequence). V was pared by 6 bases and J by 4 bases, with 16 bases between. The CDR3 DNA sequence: TGTGCCAGCAGCCCGGGACTTATAACAGGAAACACCATATATTTT. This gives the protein CASSPGLITGNTIYF.

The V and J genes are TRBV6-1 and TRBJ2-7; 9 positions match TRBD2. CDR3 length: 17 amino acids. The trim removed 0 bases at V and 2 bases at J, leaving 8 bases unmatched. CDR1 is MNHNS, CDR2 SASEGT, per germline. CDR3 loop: CASSEASGSITPYEQYF. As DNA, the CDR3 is TGTGCCAGCAGTGAAGCTAGCGGGAGTATCACCCCCTACGAGCAGTACTTC.

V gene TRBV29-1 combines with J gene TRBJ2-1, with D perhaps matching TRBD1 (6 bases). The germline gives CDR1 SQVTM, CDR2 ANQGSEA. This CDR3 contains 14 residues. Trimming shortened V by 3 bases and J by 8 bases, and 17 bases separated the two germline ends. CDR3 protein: CSVDYGQGSDEQFF. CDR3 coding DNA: TGCAGCGTTGATTACGGCCAGGGGTCGGATGAGCAGTTCTTC.

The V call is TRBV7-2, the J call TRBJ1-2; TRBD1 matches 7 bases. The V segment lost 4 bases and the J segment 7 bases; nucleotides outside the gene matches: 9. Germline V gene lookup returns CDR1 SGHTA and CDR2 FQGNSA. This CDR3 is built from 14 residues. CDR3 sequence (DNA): TGTGCCAGCAGCTCTACGACAGGGTCGGGTGGCTACACCTTC. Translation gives CASSSTTGSGGYTF. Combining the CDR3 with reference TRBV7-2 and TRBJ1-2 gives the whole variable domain GAGVSQSPSNKVTEKGKDVELRCDPISGHTALYWYRQSLGQGLEFLIYFQGNSAPDKSGLPSDRFSAERTGGSVSTLTIQRTQQEDSAVYLCASSSTTGSGGYTFGSGTRLTVV.

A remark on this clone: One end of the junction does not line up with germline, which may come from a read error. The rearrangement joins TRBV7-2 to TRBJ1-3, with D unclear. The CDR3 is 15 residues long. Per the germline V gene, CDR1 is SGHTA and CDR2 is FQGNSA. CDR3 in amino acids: CASSHLGDSGNTIYF. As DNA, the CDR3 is TGCGCCAGCAGCCATCTAGGAGACTCTGGAAACACCATATATTTT.

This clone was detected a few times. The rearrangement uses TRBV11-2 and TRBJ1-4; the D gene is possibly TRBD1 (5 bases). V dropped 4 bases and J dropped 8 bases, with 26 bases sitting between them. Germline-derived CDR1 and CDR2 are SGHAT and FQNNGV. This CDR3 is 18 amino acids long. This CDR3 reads CASSSGRGVEEGREKLFF. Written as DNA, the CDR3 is TGTGCCAGCAGCTCCGGTCGGGGCGTCGAGGAAGGGAGGGAAAAACTGTTTTTT.

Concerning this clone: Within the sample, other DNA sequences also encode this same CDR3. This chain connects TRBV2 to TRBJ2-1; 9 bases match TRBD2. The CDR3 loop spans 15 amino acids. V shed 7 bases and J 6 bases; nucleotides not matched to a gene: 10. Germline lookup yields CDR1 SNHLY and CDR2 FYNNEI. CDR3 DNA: TGTGCCAGCAACGAAGGGGTAGCGGGGGCCAATGAGCAGTTCTTC. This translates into CASNEGVAGANEQFF.

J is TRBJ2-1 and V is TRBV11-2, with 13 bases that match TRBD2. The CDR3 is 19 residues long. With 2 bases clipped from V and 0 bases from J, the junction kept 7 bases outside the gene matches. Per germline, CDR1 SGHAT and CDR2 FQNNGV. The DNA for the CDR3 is TGTGCCAGCAGCTTACCAGGACTAGCGGGGGCAAGCTCCTACAATGAGCAGTTCTTC. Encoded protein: CASSLPGLAGASSYNEQFF.

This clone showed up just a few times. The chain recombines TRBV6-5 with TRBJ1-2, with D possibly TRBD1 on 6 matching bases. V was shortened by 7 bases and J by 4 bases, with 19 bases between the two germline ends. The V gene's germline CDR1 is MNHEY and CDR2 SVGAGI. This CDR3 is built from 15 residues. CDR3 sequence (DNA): TGTGCCAGCACGTTTGGGGGGGGCGCCGCCTATGGCTACACCTTC. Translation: CASTFGGGAAYGYTF.

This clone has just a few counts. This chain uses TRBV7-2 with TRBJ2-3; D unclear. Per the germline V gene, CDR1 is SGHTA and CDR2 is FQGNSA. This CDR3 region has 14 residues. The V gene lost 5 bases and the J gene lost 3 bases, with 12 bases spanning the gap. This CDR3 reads CASSRYEETDTQYF. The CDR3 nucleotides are TGTGCCAGCAGCCGGTACGAGGAGACAGATACGCAGTATTTT.

Here the CDR3 reads CAWSGQGGEQYF. CDR3 sequence (DNA): TGTGCCTGGAGTGGACAGGGGGGCGAGCAGTACTTC. The V gene is TRBV30, the J gene TRBJ2-7; TRBD1 matches 9 bases. The germline gives CDR1 GTSNPN, CDR2 SVGIG (reference sequence). The CDR3 is made up of 12 amino acids. J was trimmed by 6 bases and V by 1 base; bases with no gene match: 1. The full variable domain, completed using reference TRBV30 and TRBJ2-7, is SQTIHQWPATLVQPVGSPLSLECTVEGTSNPNLYWYRQAAGRGLQLLFYSVGIGQISSEVPQNLSASRPQDRQFILSSKKLLLSDSGFYLCAWSGQGGEQYFGPGTRLTVT.

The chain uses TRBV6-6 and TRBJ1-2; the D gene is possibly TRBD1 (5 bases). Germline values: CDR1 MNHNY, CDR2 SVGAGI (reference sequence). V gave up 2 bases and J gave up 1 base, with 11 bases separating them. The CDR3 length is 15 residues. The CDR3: CASSYQGGLNYGYTF. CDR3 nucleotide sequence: TGTGCCAGCAGTTACCAGGGAGGCCTTAACTATGGCTACACCTTC.